This T cell receptor (beta chain) derives from a study of blood T cell repertoires in COVID-19. On the study more broadly: The samples span acute and convalescent COVID-19 from the United States, Italy and Spain. PBMCs, B-cell-depleted T cells, or T cells provided the cDNA or gDNA that made up the material.

From germline, CDR1 is MNHEY and CDR2 SVGAGI. The trim removed 6 bases at V and 10 bases at J, leaving 14 bases unmatched. This CDR3 has 14 residues. Methods used by the authors: Amplification with reference gene primers provided the estimates of nucleated cell counts. The repertoire was sequenced with immunoSEQ multiplex PCR; TCRdb's copy has only in-frame clones and lacks some. Clone size and V and J calls were adopted from that table, with D and trimming inferred from the DNA. This table holds tens of thousands of clones, around 86% found once. Sequencing was done on a sample of peripheral blood. The TCR was taken from a man between 60 and 75 years old with active or convalescent COVID-19. V is TRBV6-5 and J is TRBJ1-1; 7 bases map to TRBD1. CDR3 region: CASRPTDRDPGAFF. The CDR3, as DNA: TGTGCCAGCAGACCTACCGACAGGGACCCTGGAGCTTTCTTT.